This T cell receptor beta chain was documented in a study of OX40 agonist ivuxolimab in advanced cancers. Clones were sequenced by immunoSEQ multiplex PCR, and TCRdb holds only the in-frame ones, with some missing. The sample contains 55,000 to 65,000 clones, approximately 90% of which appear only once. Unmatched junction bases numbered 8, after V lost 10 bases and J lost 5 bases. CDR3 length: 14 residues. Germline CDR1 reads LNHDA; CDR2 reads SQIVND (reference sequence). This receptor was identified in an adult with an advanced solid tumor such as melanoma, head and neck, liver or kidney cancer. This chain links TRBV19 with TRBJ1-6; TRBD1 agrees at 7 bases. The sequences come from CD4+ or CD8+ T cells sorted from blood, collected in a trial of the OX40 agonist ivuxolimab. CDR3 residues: CATKTGTDNSPLHF. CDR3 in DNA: TGTGCCACCAAAACCGGGACAGATAATTCACCCCTCCACTTT.